This entry concerns a single T cell receptor (beta chain). Its antigen remains undetermined. Within one base of it there is no much larger clone, and no base qualities were kept. The cohort was made up of roughly 670 healthy bone marrow donors. Cohort members were all nominally healthy when sampled, although unrecorded immune exposures were likely present. The donor was CMV seronegative and was included in the group of 352 seronegative cohort members. A peripheral blood sample was collected from each donor, and TCR beta sequencing was performed on peripheral blood mononuclear cells. Genomic DNA extraction from the blood cell samples was performed with the Qiagen DNeasy Blood Extraction Kit. The source of the sample is a study of cytomegalovirus exposure and HLA in healthy donors (dated by TCRdb to 2016 to 2017). At the level of the whole study: An earlier analysis of roughly 570 of the donors reported 250 to 300 Gb of sequence data and approximately 120 million unique TCR beta sequences obtained from some 200 million T cells. The genetic ancestry cluster associated with self-reported Caucasian donors included about 81% of the approximately 410 genotyped donors. Every repertoire in the discovery cohort had been generated on one and the same sequencing platform. A later genetic analysis used genome-wide SNP genotypes for about 60% of the roughly 700 donors, treating that subset as a discovery cohort. In the later analysis, no new phenotypic data were used to find candidate immune exposures; instead, reliance was placed on TCR beta sequences and their occurrence across donors. Around 300 gigabases of sequencing data and approximately 85 million unique TCR sequences were included in an early release covering 550 to 800 HLA-typed donors. In addition to the first cohort of roughly 670 subjects, a separate validation cohort of 130 or so different subjects was used. A later analysis re-analyzed previously published TCR beta repertoires from roughly 690 donors and added high-resolution HLA genotyping to study TCR occurrence patterns. On average, roughly 200,000 unique TCR beta nucleotide sequences were sequenced per donor among a few hundred genotyped donors of the cohort, with roughly 19% of those sequences being non-productive. The number of donors typed differed by locus, with roughly 620-640 for A, B, C, DRB1 and DQB1, roughly 520 for DQA1, approximately 570 for DPA1, and 450 to 480 for DPB1. Both class I and class II loci were covered by HLA typing, at four-digit resolution. Roughly five DR-DQ haplotypes were handled as single units for association and clustering, since linkage in the cohort was strong. The study aimed to test whether cataloging public T cell receptors could reveal signatures of past pathogen exposure. The study used immunosequencing to profile the T cell repertoires of approximately 630 subjects and linked those repertoires to cytomegalovirus serostatus. High-throughput TCR immunosequencing, statistical association of individual TCRs with disease status, and machine learning were combined to predict cytomegalovirus infection status. To decide whether each TCR beta V gene segment behaved as functional or pseudogenic, an earlier analysis of fewer than 750 of the donors relied on high-throughput TCR beta sequencing. Donor age, sex, ethnicity and CMV serostatus were compiled alongside the repertoire data. Broader findings and caveats from the paper: A further reported finding was that TCR beta sequences accurately predicted the HLA-A and HLA-B alleles for most subjects in the first cohort. The authors suggested that the approach could potentially be generalized to other disease states and immunological phenotypes. In an earlier analysis of around 600 of the donors, most TCR beta V segments were observed in productive rearrangements about 87% or about 30% of the time, broadly matching IMGT annotations. In a later analysis, HLA-associated TCR beta chains showed more clonal expansion and lower generation probabilities than non-associated chains that were equally common. The sequencing pipeline was judged likely to have produced a cluster of highly shared sequence variants as a technical artifact. Presence/absence analyses assumed roughly uniform sequencing depth across donors, an assumption that may not hold. Most TCR sequences were observed very rarely across donors, whereas some public TCRs were present in many individuals. In a later genetic analysis, a missense DCLRE1C variant was associated with V-gene and J-gene trimming of TCR beta chains, and the association was replicated in an independent cohort. A few of the identified cytomegalovirus-associated TCR beta chains were confirmed in vitro to be specific for cytomegalovirus antigens. Specific HLA alleles were associated with some 15,000 TCR beta sequences at a false discovery rate of 0.05 in a later analysis. In a later analysis, several top co-occurrence clusters were reported to appear linked to parvovirus B19, influenza, CMV and Epstein-Barr virus. Immune exposure information for the cohort was limited to CMV serostatus. Only TCR beta chains were sequenced in this cohort, and the absence of alpha or paired-chain data limited detectable features. Some IMGT-functional V segments, including TRBV6-2 and TRBV6-3, could not be told apart with the 87-base-pair reads, so those segments were excluded. Correlated functional status among segregating V segments might reflect linkage disequilibrium, but an unknown experimental factor could not be ruled out. According to a later genetic analysis, donors in an Asian-associated ancestry cluster had fewer N-insertions in productive TCRs than the approximately 670-donor mean. Most CMV-associated TCR beta chains appeared to be HLA-restricted in a later analysis, and the HLA associations seemed to be driven largely by CMV exposure. Because counts were too low, more than 15 rarely observed V segments, including chromosome 9 orphons, were left out of the earlier analysis of 587 of the donors. Because some donors lacked HLA typing at each locus, the association tests relied only on the typed subset. Cytomegalovirus status was reported to be diagnosed by the classifier with high specificity and sensitivity in both the original and validation cohorts. When HLA alleles, especially DR and DQ, strongly co-occurred, attributing TCR associations to individual alleles was difficult. In the study, some 160 TCR beta chains were listed as associated with cytomegalovirus. A later analysis found that TCR association rates varied across HLA loci, with DRB1 alleles showing the most associated TCRs and HLA-C alleles the fewest.

CDR1 and CDR2 are drawn from the germline V gene (reference sequence): LNHNV, YYDKDF. There are 15 amino acids in the CDR3, from cysteine to phenylalanine inclusive. The sequence is cut down to CDR3 DNA, 45 bases in frame from base 1. Relative to germline, V is 0 bases shorter and J is 3 bases shorter, with 11 bases between their ends. Receptor amplification or capture employed the immunoSEQ multiplex PCR assay. For the multiplex PCR, a mixture combining 60 forward primers for TCR Vbeta segments and 13 reverse primers for TCR Jbeta segments was used. The CDR3 region of rearranged TCR beta genes was amplified from genomic DNA by a multiplex PCR assay. On the Illumina HiSeq System, the amplified TCR beta libraries were sequenced as 87-base-pair reads. In the source study's methods: In a later analysis, some 80 million unique TCR beta chains were counted across the approximately 640 repertoires, and roughly 11 million of these chains were shared by at least two donors. A nearest-neighbor algorithm error-corrected the raw reads and collapsed the reads into unique sequences, merging closely related sequences to remove PCR and sequencing errors. V, D and J gene segments were assigned by aligning CDR3 sequences to IMGT reference sequences. For a sequence to be retained, a match of at least six nucleotides to both a V gene segment and a J gene segment was required. A rearrangement counted as productive if the CDR3 had no stop codons and remained in frame with V and J, and every other rearrangement counted as non-productive. CDR3 was defined by IMGT convention, running from the second conserved V-encoded cysteine to the conserved J-encoded phenylalanine. The earlier analysis of about 610 of the donors excluded any sequence lacking an unambiguous match to a single V gene segment. In an earlier analysis of several hundred of the donors, V segments were called functional above 56.7% productive rearrangements and were called segregating when the between-donor standard deviation exceeded 5%. A statistical classification framework was developed to diagnose cytomegalovirus status using the catalog of TCR beta chain sequences. In a later analysis, TCR nucleotide sequences were compared against IMGT/GENE-DB human TR gene sequences so that V and J genes could be assigned. Using the TCRdist pipeline, a later analysis assigned CDR3 sequences along with most-parsimonious VDJ recombination scenarios. In a later analysis, every TCR beta chain was defined by the combination of its CDR3 amino acid sequence and its V-gene family, and reads without a unique V-gene family were dropped. As a way to deal with suspected cross-contamination and a sequencing artifact, a later analysis dropped 500 to 700 nucleotide sequences that were highly shared and had low generation probability. A later analysis calculated a clonal expansion index for each public chain from normalized within-repertoire ranks of inferred template counts. In a later analysis, generation probabilities were computed using a VDJ recombination model fitted to out-of-frame rearrangements, and the results were checked against IGoR. A later analysis scored TCR-TCR, TCR-HLA and TCR-CMV co-occurrence with hypergeometric tests, applying a repertoire-size bias correction to TCR pairs. To estimate false discovery rates, a later analysis permuted the HLA or CMV assignments 20 times. In a later analysis, co-occurring TCRs were grouped with DBSCAN, and TCRdist sequence similarity was added when clustering was performed within HLA-allele-positive subsets. Co-occurrence clustering excluded repertoires with fewer than 30,000 or more than 120,000 public chains, plus five with anomalous nucleotide sharing. The table was pulled from immuneACCESS by TCRdb, which kept in-frame rearrangements only. Such tables lose some clones; where checked, under half of the loss comes from unresolved V genes, and the rest has no known cause. V and J calls and clone size are those listed in that table; D and trimming were worked out from the DNA. This sample has hundreds of thousands of clones in its table, and roughly 91% of those were observed once. Approximately 1% of the sample is taken by the ten largest.

Rearrangement joined TRBV15 to TRBJ1-1, with the D gene call left open. Sequencing was performed on PBMCs. This sequence originates from a woman aged 18-30 years in good health and CMV-seronegative. The sequence in DNA is TGTGCCACCAGCAGAGAGCAGGTTAGGTACACTGAAGCTTTCTTT. It translates to CATSREQVRYTEAFF.